This T cell receptor (beta chain) appears in the sequencing data of a study of cytomegalovirus exposure and HLA in healthy donors (dated by TCRdb to 2017 to 2019). Notes on the research overall: An earlier analysis of approximately 640 of the donors reported about 290 Gb of sequence data and around 110 million unique TCR beta sequences from roughly 200 million T cells. To study patterns of TCR occurrence, a later analysis re-analyzed previously published TCR beta repertoires from under 750 donors and added high-resolution HLA genotyping. In the later analysis, no new phenotypic data were used to find candidate immune exposures; instead, reliance was placed on TCR beta sequences and their occurrence across donors. A later genetic analysis took genome-wide SNP genotypes for about three fifths of the roughly 670 donors and used that subset as a discovery cohort. Of the roughly 400 genotyped donors, roughly 85% fell in the genetic ancestry cluster associated with self-reported Caucasian donors. Donor age, sex, ethnicity and CMV serostatus were compiled together with the repertoire data. On average, around 200,000 unique TCR beta nucleotide sequences were sequenced per donor among several hundred genotyped donors of the cohort, with roughly 20% of those sequences being non-productive. Using immunosequencing, the study profiled T cell repertoires from 550 to 750 subjects and related those repertoires to cytomegalovirus serostatus. Roughly 5 DR-DQ haplotypes were treated as single units for association and clustering because of strong linkage in the cohort. Both class I and class II loci were covered by HLA typing, at four-digit resolution. Approximately 310 gigabases of sequencing data and tens of millions of unique TCR sequences were included in an early release covering about 620 HLA-typed donors. An earlier analysis of some 500 of the donors used high-throughput TCR beta sequencing to judge whether each TCR beta V gene segment behaved as functional or pseudogenic. The number of donors typed differed by locus, with roughly 620-630 for A, B, C, DRB1 and DQB1, over 500 for DQA1, some 570 for DPA1, and around 460 for DPB1. A separate validation cohort of 100 to 150 different subjects was used in addition to the roughly 720-subject first cohort. All discovery cohort repertoires had been generated using a single sequencing platform. The study combined high-throughput TCR immunosequencing, statistical association of individual TCRs with disease status, and machine learning to predict cytomegalovirus infection status. The study aimed to test whether cataloging public T cell receptors could reveal signatures of past pathogen exposure.

Overall study outcomes, separate from this receptor: The classifier was reported to diagnose cytomegalovirus status with high specificity and sensitivity in both the original cohort and the validation cohort. Compared with the approximately 710-donor mean, donors in an Asian-associated ancestry cluster had fewer N-insertions in productive TCRs, according to a later genetic analysis. A few of the identified cytomegalovirus-associated TCR beta chains were confirmed in vitro to be specific for cytomegalovirus antigens. In a later analysis, HLA-associated TCR beta chains showed more clonal expansion and lower generation probabilities than non-associated chains that were equally common. An earlier analysis of around 600 of the donors showed that most TCR beta V segments appeared in productive rearrangements either about 87% or about 30% of the time, which broadly matched IMGT annotations. A group of highly shared sequence variants was considered likely to be a technical artifact of the sequencing pipeline. The authors suggested that the approach could potentially be extended to other disease states and immunological phenotypes. HLA typing was unavailable for some donors at each locus, so association tests used only the typed subset. A later genetic analysis associated a missense DCLRE1C variant with V-gene and J-gene trimming of TCR beta chains, and an independent cohort replicated the association. In a later analysis, the rate of TCR association differed among HLA loci, with DRB1 alleles having the most associated TCRs and HLA-C alleles having the fewest. The presence/absence analyses assumed that sequencing depth was roughly uniform across donors, and that assumption may not be true. The 87-base-pair reads could not distinguish some IMGT-functional V segments, including TRBV6-2 and TRBV6-3, so those segments were excluded. For the cohort, immune exposure information was limited to CMV serostatus. In a later analysis, several top co-occurrence clusters were reported to appear linked to parvovirus B19, influenza, CMV and Epstein-Barr virus. Correlated functional status among segregating V segments might reflect linkage disequilibrium, but an unknown experimental factor could not be ruled out. A further reported finding was that TCR beta sequences accurately predicted the HLA-A and HLA-B alleles for most subjects in the first cohort. Most TCR sequences were observed very rarely across donors, whereas some public TCRs were present in many individuals. Because counts were too low, about 15 rarely observed V segments, including chromosome 9 orphons, were left out of the earlier analysis of 587 of the donors. Most CMV-associated TCR beta chains appeared to be HLA-restricted in a later analysis, and the HLA associations seemed to be driven largely by CMV exposure. When HLA alleles, especially DR and DQ, strongly co-occurred, attributing TCR associations to individual alleles was difficult. A later analysis associated some 17,000 TCR beta sequences with specific HLA alleles at a false discovery rate of 0.05. Only TCR beta chains were sequenced in this cohort, and the absence of alpha or paired-chain data limited detectable features. In the study, approximately 160 TCR beta chains were listed as associated with cytomegalovirus.

Library preparation used the immunoSEQ multiplex PCR assay. A mixture of 60 forward primers for TCR Vbeta segments and 13 reverse primers for TCR Jbeta segments was used in the multiplex PCR. Amplification of the CDR3 region of rearranged TCR beta genes was performed with a multiplex PCR assay on genomic DNA. On the Illumina HiSeq System, the amplified TCR beta libraries were sequenced as 87-base-pair reads. Concerning the study's data processing: A later analysis tallied approximately 87 million unique TCR beta chains across the 666 repertoires, and some 10 million of those chains were shared by two or more donors. Raw reads were error-corrected and collapsed into unique sequences by a nearest-neighbor algorithm in which closely related sequences were merged to remove PCR and sequencing errors. CDR3 sequences were aligned to IMGT reference sequences to assign V, D and J gene segments. For a sequence to be retained, a match of at least six nucleotides to both a V gene segment and a J gene segment was required. A rearrangement counted as productive if the CDR3 had no stop codons and remained in frame with V and J, and every other rearrangement counted as non-productive. Following IMGT convention, CDR3 was defined as the stretch from the second conserved V-encoded cysteine up to the conserved J-encoded phenylalanine. The earlier analysis of about 570 of the donors excluded any sequence lacking an unambiguous match to a single V gene segment. An earlier analysis of a few hundred of the donors called V segments functional above 56.7% productive rearrangements and segregating when the between-donor standard deviation exceeded 5%. A statistical classification framework was developed to diagnose cytomegalovirus status using the catalog of TCR beta chain sequences. V and J gene assignment, in a later analysis, came from comparing TCR nucleotide sequences with IMGT/GENE-DB human TR gene sequences. Using the TCRdist pipeline, a later analysis assigned CDR3 sequences along with most-parsimonious VDJ recombination scenarios. A later analysis defined each TCR beta chain by its CDR3 amino acid sequence plus V-gene family, and excluded reads lacking a unique V-gene family. As a way to deal with suspected cross-contamination and a sequencing artifact, a later analysis dropped approximately 590 nucleotide sequences that were highly shared and had low generation probability. For each public chain, a later analysis derived a clonal expansion index from normalized ranks of inferred template counts within each repertoire. In a later analysis, generation probabilities were computed using a VDJ recombination model fitted to out-of-frame rearrangements, and the results were checked against IGoR. A later analysis scored TCR-TCR, TCR-HLA and TCR-CMV co-occurrence with hypergeometric tests, applying a repertoire-size bias correction to TCR pairs. False discovery rates were estimated in a later analysis by permuting HLA or CMV assignments 20 times. In a later analysis, co-occurring TCRs were grouped using DBSCAN, with TCRdist sequence similarity added in when clustering inside HLA-allele-positive subsets. Co-occurrence clustering excluded repertoires with fewer than 30,000 or more than 120,000 public chains, plus five with anomalous nucleotide sharing. As stored in TCRdb, this immuneACCESS dataset retains in-frame rearrangements with V and J assigned. A fraction of the clones does not appear; measured against another copy, unresolved V genes explain less than half of the discrepancy, and the remainder lacks a known reason. Clone size and V and J calls were adopted from that table, with D and trimming inferred from the DNA. The sample table contains over 55,000 clones; only one count was recorded for around 84% of them. The ten largest clonotypes hold 6% of the sample.

The cohort comprised fewer than 750 healthy bone marrow donors. At the time of sampling, all cohort members were nominally healthy, though unrecorded immune exposures were likely present. The donor was CMV seronegative and was included in the group of a few hundred seronegative cohort members. A peripheral blood sample was collected from each donor, and TCR beta sequencing was performed on peripheral blood mononuclear cells. Genomic DNA extraction from the blood cell samples was performed with the Qiagen DNeasy Blood Extraction Kit. The germline V gene supplies CDR1 SGHAT and CDR2 FQNNGV. The junction shows trimming of 5 bases on V and 2 bases on J, plus 15 bases between the germline ends. The CDR3 numbers 15 residues from cysteine through phenylalanine. Only the CDR3 DNA is retained, 45 bases long and in frame from the first base. Note on this clone: What antigen it recognizes has not been identified. Base qualities are not provided; no much larger clone lies one nucleotide away.

Sequencing was performed on PBMCs. The rearranged segments are TRBV11-2 and TRBJ2-5; a tentative D call is TRBD2 (5 bases match). The source of this sequence is a male donor in good health and CMV-seronegative. The sequenced DNA: TGTGCCAGCAGCCCCGACCGGGGTTTTCAAGAGACCCAGTACTTC. It encodes CASSPDRGFQETQYF.